These 3 T cell receptor beta chains were all obtained from the same sample, sequenced in a study of T cell responses to AZD1222 COVID-19 vaccine. Data came from immunoSEQ multiplex PCR; TCRdb stores just in-frame clones and leaves some out. Of nearly 35,000 clones in the sample, 86% are singletons; the top ten hold about 10%. The sample consisted of peripheral blood, taken 28 days after the second AZD1222 dose. These receptors were taken from an adult who received the AZD1222 COVID-19 vaccine.

The V and J genes are TRBV7-3 and TRBJ2-2; TRBD2 matches 9 bases. CDR1 SGHTA and CDR2 FQGTGA come from the germline V gene. V trimming: 8 bases; J trimming: 1 base; junction bases outside the gene matches: 2. The length of the CDR3 is 14 residues. CDR3 protein: CASRSGRNTGELFF. The CDR3 DNA is TGTGCCAGCCGTAGCGGGAGGAACACCGGGGAGCTGTTTTTT.

The chain carries TRBV3-1 (or the pseudogene TRBV3-2) and TRBJ1-3; tentatively, D is TRBD1 (5 bases). Trimming pared 2 bases from V and 7 bases from J, leaving 9 bases between. The CDR3 extends over 13 amino acids. CDR1 is LGHDT and CDR2 is YNNKEL in the germline V gene (reference sequence). The CDR3 DNA reads as TGTGCCAGCAGCCAACAGGGCTGGAACACCATATATTTT. Residues: CASSQQGWNTIYF.

J is TRBJ1-5 and V is TRBV30; 8 bases match TRBD1. CDR3 length equals 14 residues. The V gene's germline CDR1 is GTSNPN and CDR2 SVGIG (reference sequence). V gave up 0 bases and J gave up 5 bases; unmatched junction bases: 3. The CDR3 bases are TGTGCCTGGAGTGTCGGACAGGGTTATCAGCCCCAGCATTTT. Residues: CAWSVGQGYQPQHF.